The entry below describes one T cell receptor beta chain. The data were produced by immunoSEQ multiplex PCR, yet TCRdb's version contains in-frame clones alone and is incomplete. This table holds approximately 120,000 clones, roughly 92% found once. After removal of 4 bases from V and 4 bases from J, the junction contained 5 bases not matched to a gene. This CDR3 is 15 amino acids long. Germline CDR1 and CDR2: SGHKS and YYEKEE (reference sequence). This record comes from a study of blood T cell repertoires in COVID-19. This sequence originates from a man aged 45-60 years with COVID-19, enrolled during active disease. The chain links TRBV5-5 to TRBJ2-5, with TRBD2 matching over 12 bases. Material for sequencing was peripheral blood. As DNA, the CDR3 is TGTGCCAGCAGCCAAGGACTAGCGGGACTAGAGACCCAGTACTTC. Its protein product is CASSQGLAGLETQYF.